One and the same sample provided the 31 T cell receptor beta chains below, sequenced in a study of T cells in localized non-small cell lung cancer. Sequencing used immunoSEQ multiplex PCR; TCRdb keeps in-frame clones, though not all of them. Of about 22,000 clones detected, more than 85% appear once; the ten largest clones hold 22%. The sequenced sample was PBMCs, obtained before any cancer treatment. These TCRs come from a man between 35 and 75 years old with stage II squamous cell lung carcinoma.

The CDR3 bases are TGCGCCAGCAGCCCGGGACTAGCGGGAGGGTTCTACGAGCAGTACTTC. This translates into CASSPGLAGGFYEQYF. The chain is built from TRBV5-1 and TRBJ2-7; 16 bases align to TRBD2. The CDR3 is made up of 16 amino acids. From germline, CDR1 is SGHRS and CDR2 YFSETQ. V shed 4 bases, J shed 3 bases, and the junction held 4 bases outside the gene matches.

CDR3 coding DNA: TGTGCCAGCAGCTTAGAACTTCCGGGACTAGCGGTCAACAATGAGCAGTTCTTC. Translation gives CASSLELPGLAVNNEQFF. The gene calls are TRBV5-4 and TRBJ2-1; 11 bases map to TRBD2. Germline-derived CDR1 and CDR2 are SGHNT and YYREEE (reference sequence). The V and J ends lost 2 bases and 5 bases, in that order; junction bases with no gene match: 12. This CDR3 spans 18 amino acids.

The CDR3 nucleotides are TGTGCCAGTAGTTTTGGACCGGGACGGCTATACGAGCAGTACTTC. It specifies CASSFGPGRLYEQYF. The V and J genes are TRBV19 and TRBJ2-7; tentatively, D is TRBD1 or TRBD2 (5 bases each). The V gene's germline CDR1 is LNHDA and CDR2 SQIVND (reference sequence). The CDR3 is 15 residues long. V lost 5 bases and J lost 4, with 18 bases in between. Looking up the rest from reference TRBV19 and TRBJ2-7 gives the full variable domain: DGGITQSPKYLFRKEGQNVTLSCEQNLNHDAMYWYRQDPGQGLRLIYYSQIVNDFQKGDIAEGYSVSREKKESFPLTVTSAQKNPTAFYLCASSFGPGRLYEQYFGPGTRLTVT.

The chain uses TRBV5-1 and TRBJ2-2; 8 nucleotides align to TRBD2. Germline V gene data show CDR1 as SGHRS and CDR2 as YFSETQ. Trimming cost V 4 bases and J 7 bases; bases outside gene matches: 12. This CDR3 comprises 16 residues. For the CDR3, the DNA is TGCGCCAGCAGCCCCCCGGCGGGAGGTACGGGCGGGGAGCTGTTTTTT. It is translated as CASSPPAGGTGGELFF.

The J gene is TRBJ2-3, the V gene TRBV10-3; TRBD1 might be the D (8 bases). Germline V lookup: CDR1 ENHRY, CDR2 SYGVKD. V lost 9 bases to trimming and J lost 4 bases, with 26 bases between them. CDR3 length: 17 amino acids. CDR3: CAIMPRAGQAGADTQYF. CDR3 in DNA: TGTGCCATTATGCCCCGAGCGGGACAGGCGGGGGCAGATACGCAGTATTTT.

The rearrangement joins TRBV10-2 to TRBJ2-7, with D possibly being TRBD1 or TRBD2 (5 bases each). Germline CDR1 is WSHSY and CDR2 is SAAADI. With 2 bases removed from V and 2 bases from J, the gap between germline ends came to 16 bases. CDR3 length equals 16 residues. CDR3 bases: TGCGCCAGCAGTGAGACCGGGGCCCCCTACCCCTACGAGCAGTACTTC. This encodes CASSETGAPYPYEQYF.

This clone was counted only a few times. The chain recombines TRBV5-1 with TRBJ2-2; 12 bases line up with TRBD1. The germline CDR1 and CDR2 sequences are SGHRS and YFSETQ. The CDR3 has 15 residues. The V and J ends lost 7 bases and 7 bases, in that order; junction bases with no gene match: 8. For the CDR3, the DNA is TGCGCCAGCGCCGGGACAGGGGGCTTCGACGGGGAGCTGTTTTTT. Translated, it gives CASAGTGGFDGELFF. The variable domain in full, with the rest retrieved from reference TRBV5-1 and TRBJ2-2, is KAGVTQTPRYLIKTRGQQVTLSCSPISGHRSVSWYQQTPGQGLQFLFEYFSETQRNKGNFPGRFSGRQFSNSRSEMNVSTLELGDSALYLCASAGTGGFDGELFFGEGSRLTVL.

This clone was seen a single time. The chain uses TRBV28 and TRBJ2-5; no clear D gene. Trimming took off 5 bases at V and 1 base at J, with 8 bases between the two ends. CDR1 is MDHEN and CDR2 is SYDVKM in the germline V gene. The CDR3 sequence is 13 residues long. CDR3 nucleotides: TGTGCCAGCAGTCTAAGGCCCCAAGAGACCCAGTACTTC. As protein: CASSLRPQETQYF.

The CDR3 DNA follows: TGTGCCAGCACCCCCGGGGAGAGCTATGGCTACACCTTC. Its translation is CASTPGESYGYTF. The chain is built from TRBV6-6 and TRBJ1-2; D is unclear. The V end lost 7 bases, the J end lost 4 bases, and 13 bases lay between the germline ends. This CDR3 is built from 13 residues. Germline CDR1 is MNHNY and CDR2 is SVGAGI (reference sequence).

The V call is TRBV14, the J call TRBJ2-1; 10 bases match TRBD1. The CDR3 has 20 residues. V was clipped by 1 base and J by 9 bases; unmatched bases: 21. Germline CDR1 SGHDN, CDR2 FVKESK. CDR3 sequence: CASSQGRPQLRTGGRGEQFF. In nucleotides, the CDR3 is TGTGCCAGCAGCCAAGGACGCCCCCAATTACGGACAGGGGGTAGGGGTGAGCAGTTCTTC.

This chain connects TRBV7-9 to TRBJ2-3; a weak D match, TRBD2 (5 bases). The CDR3 has 13 residues. Trimming left V 4 bases short and J 4 bases short, with 9 bases between. Germline CDR1 reads SEHNR; CDR2 reads FQNEAQ (reference sequence). This CDR3 reads CASSYRGSDTQYF. CDR3 sequence (DNA): TGTGCCAGCAGCTACAGAGGGTCAGATACGCAGTATTTT.

The CDR3 is CASSVAGGAVTEQFF. CDR3 DNA sequence: TGTGCCAGCAGCGTAGCCGGGGGGGCCGTGACTGAGCAGTTCTTC. The chain joins TRBV9 to TRBJ2-1; 8 bases are a match to TRBD2. The ends lost 0 bases at V and 9 bases at J; junction bases unmatched: 8. The CDR3 loop spans 15 amino acids. Germline CDR1 reads SGDLS; CDR2 reads YYNGEE.

This clone was observed once. The V gene is TRBV19, the J gene TRBJ2-1; 13 bases fit TRBD2. J lost 7 bases, V lost 4 bases, and 7 bases had no gene match. The CDR3 length is 16 residues. The germline gives CDR1 LNHDA, CDR2 SQIVND (reference sequence). Here the CDR3 DNA reads TGTGCCAGTAGTAACCCGGGACTAGCGGGAAGAAATGAGCAGTTCTTC. Amino acid sequence: CASSNPGLAGRNEQFF.

The V gene is TRBV6-6, the J gene TRBJ1-2; D is perhaps TRBD1 (5 bases). From germline, CDR1 is MNHNY and CDR2 SVGAGI (reference sequence). CDR3 length: 14 residues. With 6 bases removed from V and 8 bases from J, the gap between germline ends came to 19 bases. The CDR3 protein is CASSPETAAGGYTF. CDR3 DNA sequence: TGTGCCAGCAGCCCTGAGACAGCCGCTGGGGGCTACACCTTC.

V usage is TRBV6-4 and J usage is TRBJ2-3; 7 bases agree with TRBD1. The CDR3 loop spans 15 amino acids. Trimming took 3 bases from V and 0 from J; bases not matched to a gene: 3. Looked up from germline, CDR1 is MRHNA and CDR2 is SNTAGT. CDR3 sequence: CASSEGQTSTDTQYF. DNA for the CDR3: TGTGCCAGCAGTGAGGGACAGACTAGCACAGATACGCAGTATTTT.

This clone has only one observation. V and J are TRBV5-4 and TRBJ2-1; D may match TRBD1 or TRBD2 (5 bases each). The CDR3 extends over 16 amino acids. Trimming stripped 0 bases from V and 6 bases from J, with 16 bases between. CDR1 is SGHNT, CDR2 YYREEE, per germline (reference sequence). CDR3 region: CASSLGGVPEGNEQFF. CDR3 DNA: TGTGCCAGCAGCTTGGGAGGGGTACCTGAGGGCAATGAGCAGTTCTTC.

The chain combines TRBV6-5 with TRBJ1-2; D not resolved. The germline V gene encodes CDR1 MNHEY and CDR2 SVGAGI. This CDR3 has 15 residues. Trimming took off 0 bases at V and 7 bases at J, with 15 bases between the two ends. The DNA for the CDR3 is TGTGCCAGCAGTTACTCGAGGTTCCCGGCGGTTGGCTACACCTTC. The encoded protein is CASSYSRFPAVGYTF.

The rearrangement links TRBV6-4 to TRBJ2-3, with D possibly being TRBD1 or TRBD2 (6 bases each). Germline lookup yields CDR1 MRHNA and CDR2 SNTAGT. Trimming removed 0 bases from V and 4 bases from J, with 11 bases in between. This CDR3 is built from 15 residues. This CDR3 reads CASSDSFGGPDTQYF. The CDR3 bases are TGTGCCAGCAGTGACTCGTTCGGGGGCCCAGATACGCAGTATTTT.

This clone is categorized as medium-sized (0.01 to 0.1%). This chain connects TRBV2 to TRBJ2-1, with TRBD2 as a possible D gene (5 bases). Germline V gives CDR1 SNHLY, CDR2 FYNNEI. The CDR3 spans 12 residues. With 3 bases removed from V and 5 bases from J, the gap between germline ends came to 5 bases. CDR3 in DNA: TGTGCCAGCAGTGACGGGAACAATGAGCAGTTCTTC. Protein product: CASSDGNNEQFF.

The rearrangement links TRBV7-9 to TRBJ1-4; D not certain. The V and J ends lost 5 bases and 6 bases respectively, with 7 bases between them. CDR3 length: 12 amino acids. From germline, CDR1 is SEHNR and CDR2 FQNEAQ (reference sequence). For the CDR3, the DNA is TGTGCCAGCAGCCGCCTCGATGAAAAACTGTTTTTT. It yields the protein CASSRLDEKLFF.

This chain connects TRBV30 to TRBJ2-7; the D gene is possibly TRBD1 (5 bases). V lost 2 bases to trimming and J lost 3 bases, with 11 bases between them. This CDR3 has 13 residues. Germline CDR1 GTSNPN, CDR2 SVGIG (reference sequence). For the CDR3, the DNA is TGTGCCTGGAGTCAGGGAATTGACTACGAGCAGTACTTC. It yields the protein CAWSQGIDYEQYF. Together with reference TRBV30 and TRBJ2-7, the CDR3 gives the full variable domain: SQTIHQWPATLVQPVGSPLSLECTVEGTSNPNLYWYRQAAGRGLQLLFYSVGIGQISSEVPQNLSASRPQDRQFILSSKKLLLSDSGFYLCAWSQGIDYEQYFGPGTRLTVT.

The V and J genes are TRBV6-1 and TRBJ2-1; TRBD2 might be the D (6 bases). The germline gives CDR1 MNHNS, CDR2 SASEGT. V was cut by 8 bases and J by 10 bases, with 24 bases left in between. The CDR3 extends over 15 amino acids. The CDR3 DNA follows: TGTGCCAGCGAAATACAGCGGGCCTCCATAGGGGAGCAGTTCTTC. Translation: CASEIQRASIGEQFF.

This chain uses TRBV9 with TRBJ2-3; maybe TRBD2 (5 bases). Between the trimmed V and J ends, which lost 0 bases and 4 bases, there was a span of 9 bases. The CDR3 length is 14 residues. Per germline, CDR1 SGDLS and CDR2 YYNGEE. CDR3 in DNA: TGTGCCAGCAGCGTAGTCGGGATCCCAGATACGCAGTATTTT. The encoded protein is CASSVVGIPDTQYF.

CDR3 sequence reads: CASSLRRAEDEQFF. CDR3 in DNA: TGCGCCAGCAGCCTACGAAGGGCTGAGGATGAGCAGTTCTTC. V is TRBV4-1 and J is TRBJ2-1; D not resolved. V lost 4 bases, J lost 8 bases, and 15 bases lay in between. Germline V gene sequence: CDR1 MGHRA, CDR2 YSYEKL. The CDR3 is 14 amino acids.

The chain is built from TRBV25-1 and TRBJ2-5; tentatively, D is TRBD1 (6 bases). The ends were cut back, 5 bases at V and 4 bases at J, with 14 bases in the middle. Germline V gene data show CDR1 as MGHDK and CDR2 as SYGVNS. The CDR3 covers 14 residues. The CDR3 nucleotides read TGTGCCAGCAGTTCCCGCTCAGGGGTAGAGACCCAGTACTTC. Its translation: CASSSRSGVETQYF.

This clone was picked up a small number of times. CDR3 residues: CASSLTTSGVNEQFF. The CDR3 nucleotides are TGTGCCAGCAGCTTGACAACTAGCGGGGTTAATGAGCAGTTCTTC. The chain is built from TRBV7-2 and TRBJ2-1, with 10 nucleotides matching TRBD2. Trimming took 3 bases from V and 7 from J; bases not matched to a gene: 6. Germline V gene lookup returns CDR1 SGHTA and CDR2 FQGNSA. There are 15 residues in the CDR3.

DNA for the CDR3: TGTGCCAGCAGCTTGGGGGCCTACAATGAGCAGTTCTTC. Translating gives CASSLGAYNEQFF. The chain recombines TRBV5-6 with TRBJ2-1, with D hard to call. The CDR3 spans 13 residues. V gave up 0 bases and J gave up 2 bases, with 3 bases separating them. Germline assignment: CDR1 SGHDT and CDR2 YYEEEE.

The chain recombines TRBV6-5 with TRBJ1-2; D not certain. This CDR3 spans 15 amino acids. Germline values: CDR1 MNHEY, CDR2 SVGAGI. Trimming pared 0 bases from V and 2 bases from J, leaving 10 bases between. In DNA, the CDR3 is TGTGCCAGCAGTTACTCGAGGACTTTCAACTATGGCTACACCTTC. Translated, it gives CASSYSRTFNYGYTF.

The V and J genes are TRBV2 and TRBJ2-3; 12 bases align to TRBD2. The length of the CDR3 is 15 residues. With V trimmed by 8 bases and J by 9 bases, 12 bases remained unmatched. Germline-derived CDR1 and CDR2 are SNHLY and FYNNEI. The CDR3 DNA is TGTGCCAGCCGGAGGGAGGCTAGCGGGAGGGAGACGCAGTATTTT. It yields the protein CASRREASGRETQYF.

V is TRBV2 and J is TRBJ2-2; TRBD2 matches 7 bases. Germline loops: CDR1 SNHLY, CDR2 FYNNEI. J gave up 6 bases and V 3 bases, and 7 bases lay outside the gene matches. This CDR3 is built from 15 residues. The CDR3 here is CASSDLAVEAGELFF. The DNA for the CDR3 is TGTGCCAGCAGTGACCTAGCGGTGGAGGCCGGGGAGCTGTTTTTT.

The chain has TRBV19 and TRBJ1-1; D is possibly TRBD1 (6 bases). The CDR3 totals 15 residues. Trimming shortened V by 4 bases and J by 4 bases, and 16 bases separated the two germline ends. Germline lookup yields CDR1 LNHDA and CDR2 SQIVND (reference sequence). Here the CDR3 reads CASSNKQGEFTEAFF. CDR3 nucleotide sequence: TGTGCCAGTAGTAACAAACAGGGAGAATTCACTGAAGCTTTCTTT.